Listed here is a single T cell receptor (beta chain). Every donor provided roughly 10 milliliters of peripheral blood. This sample is drawn from a study of blood T cells in healthy people across ages. CDR3 size: 17 residues. CDR1 SQVTM and CDR2 ANQGSEA come from the germline V gene. The J segment lost 2 bases and the V segment lost 8 bases, leaving 21 bases of the junction unmatched. A sample-barcoded 5' primer and a J-beta primer mix were used in a second PCR of about 6 to 12 cycles. TCRdb fed the 5' RACE reads into MiXCR, producing one record per CDR3 protein. The sample consists of some 920,000 distinct CDR3 sequences, roughly 51% of them appearing once.

The sequence was collected from a woman between 55 and 75 years old in good health. V is TRBV29-1 and J is TRBJ2-7; 7 bases agree with TRBD1. Specimen: blood. CDR3 nucleotides: TGCAGCCCTGATCCACAAAATCCACAGGGGCGTACCTACGAGCAGTACTTC. It yields the protein CSPDPQNPQGRTYEQYF.